This T cell receptor (beta chain) was sequenced during a study of cytomegalovirus exposure and HLA in healthy donors. A few counts support this clone. This cohort consisted of healthy bone marrow donors. PCR used 60 Vbeta primers and 13 Jbeta primers. Repertoires were generated with immunoSEQ multiplex PCR, while TCRdb's copy carries only in-frame clones and drops some. This sample has hundreds of thousands of clones; 70% to 90% occur once, and the top ten carry roughly 0.26%. V was clipped by 1 base and J by 4 bases; unmatched bases: 8. This CDR3 comprises 16 residues. The germline V gene has CDR1 SGHRS and CDR2 YFSETQ.

The chain employs TRBV5-1 and TRBJ1-1; TRBD1 matches 9 bases. The TCR sequence derives from a girl aged 2-10 years in good health and CMV-seronegative. The sample was PBMCs. The CDR3 sequence: CASSLYDRGSGTEAFF. The CDR3 nucleotides read TGCGCCAGCAGCTTGTACGACAGGGGGTCGGGCACTGAAGCTTTCTTT.